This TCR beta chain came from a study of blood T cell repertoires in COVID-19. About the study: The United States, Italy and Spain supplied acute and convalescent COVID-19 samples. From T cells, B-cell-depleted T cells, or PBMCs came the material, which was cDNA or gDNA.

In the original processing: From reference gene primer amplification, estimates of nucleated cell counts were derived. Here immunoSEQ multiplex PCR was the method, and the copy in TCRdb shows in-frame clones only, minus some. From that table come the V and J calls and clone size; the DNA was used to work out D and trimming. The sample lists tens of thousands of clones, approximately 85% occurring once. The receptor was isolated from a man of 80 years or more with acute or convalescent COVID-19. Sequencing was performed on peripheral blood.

The CDR3 region has the DNA TGTGCCTGGAGTATTACAGGTGGATCGCAGTATTTT. Protein: CAWSITGGSQYF. The chain uses TRBV30 and TRBJ2-3, with a possible D match to TRBD1 (5 bases). The CDR3 extends over 12 amino acids. Trimming removed 2 bases at V and 10 bases at J, with 13 bases between. Germline values: CDR1 GTSNPN, CDR2 SVGIG (reference sequence).